This T cell receptor beta chain stems from a study of blood T cell repertoires in COVID-19. Study-wide context: PBMCs, B-cell-depleted T cells, or T cells were the source of the cDNA or gDNA that made up the material.

This CDR3 is 17 amino acids long. Germline lookup yields CDR1 MNHEY and CDR2 SVGEGT. V lost 0 bases and J lost 2; bases outside the gene matches: 8. Clones were read by immunoSEQ multiplex PCR, and TCRdb kept only the in-frame ones, dropping some. This table holds about 200,000 clones, more than 70% found once. Sequencing was done on a sample of peripheral blood. The clonotype comes from a man younger than 30 with active or convalescent COVID-19. The chain has TRBV6-2 or TRBV6-3 and TRBJ2-3; 7 bases map to TRBD1. The CDR3 is CASSYSITGESTDTQYF. In nucleotides, the CDR3 is TGTGCCAGCAGTTACTCGATAACAGGGGAATCCACAGATACGCAGTATTTT.